The 15 T cell receptor delta chains below come from one sample, sequenced in a study of gamma-delta T cells after stem cell transplantation. TCRdb reanalyzed the RT-PCR reads using CATT. The repertoire holds about 2,100 delta-chain clones, roughly 5% seen once, with roughly 34% in the top ten. Sequenced: gamma-delta T cells. The origin of the receptors is a human donor. It is not recorded whose cells these are; they may come from a transplant donor.

Remarks on this clone: A read error is the likely source, as a far larger clone sits one nucleotide away. The identical CDR3 is also encoded by other nucleotide sequences in the sample. The V call is TRDV2, the J call TRDJ1, with 9 bases matching TRDD3. The CDR3 runs 16 residues. Germline CDR1 and CDR2: GEAIGNYY and EKD. The CDR3 nucleotides read TGCGCCTGTGACCCCCTACTGGGGGAAAACACCGATAAACTCATCTTT. Translating gives CACDPLLGENTDKLIF.

Concerning this clone: A far more abundant clone sits one base away, making this likely a read error. The chain uses TRDV2 and TRDJ1; the match to TRDD3 covers 11 bases. Germline assignment: CDR1 GEAIGNYY and CDR2 EKD. The CDR3 length is 15 residues. The chain's CDR3 is CACDSLGDTTDKPIF. The CDR3 region has the DNA TGTGCCTGTGACTCCCTGGGGGATACAACCGATAAACCCATCTTT.

As to this clone: This may be a read error, as it is one base from a much larger clone. The same CDR3 can be traced to other DNA sequences in this sample. The chain links TRDV2 to TRDJ1; D possibly corresponds to TRDD3 (6 bases). Germline V CDR1 and CDR2: GEAIGNYY, EKD. The CDR3 has 16 residues. V was trimmed by 0 bases and J by 0 bases, leaving 13 bases between them. Here the CDR3 DNA reads TGTGCCTGTGACACCGTGGGGGCCCCGTACACCGATAAACTCATCTTT. Translating it yields CACDTVGAPYTDKLIF.

Judged by abundance, this clone is medium-sized. A read error may be the cause here, since a much bigger clone is one base away. The V and J genes are TRDV2 and TRDJ1; D is ambiguous. The germline V gene has CDR1 GEAIGNYY and CDR2 EKD. Trimming cost V 3 bases and J 4 bases, with 14 bases left between them. This CDR3 comprises 14 residues. The CDR3 reads CACDPLKAYDKLIF. The CDR3 bases are TGTGCCTGTGACCCCCTCAAGGCGTACGATAAACTCATCTTT.

As concerns this clone: A far bigger clonotype differs at one base, so this is likely a read error. The chain couples TRDV2 to TRDJ1, with TRDD3 matching 7 bases. Germline V gives CDR1 GEAIGNYY, CDR2 EKD. The CDR3 is made up of 17 amino acids. The V gene end was trimmed by 1 base and the J gene end by 1 base; junction bases not matched to a gene: 11. CDR3 protein: CACDTLWDTKGTDKLIF. The CDR3 DNA sequence: TGTGCCTGTGACACACTGTGGGATACTAAGGGCACCGATAAACTCATCTTT.

As concerns this clone: This likely reflects a read error, since a far larger clone is one base away. The chain uses TRDV2 and TRDJ3, with 12 bases aligning to TRDD3. The CDR3 sequence is 23 residues long. CDR1 and CDR2 (germline): GEAIGNYY, EKD. As DNA, the CDR3 is TGTGCCTGTGACATCGTGTTGACTGGGGGATACCCTGTGGGCTCCTGGGGCACCCGACAGATGTTTTTC. Its translation: CACDIVLTGGYPVGSWGTRQMFF.

Comments on this clone: The likely explanation is a read error, given a far larger clone one base away. The chain recombines TRDV2 with TRDJ1; 7 positions agree with TRDD3. The CDR3 totals 14 residues. The junction had 5 bases not matched to a gene; V was cut back by 3 bases and J by 2 bases. Germline V CDR1 and CDR2: GEAIGNYY, EKD. CDR3 residues: CACDAVLGTDKLIF. CDR3 DNA sequence: TGTGCCTGTGACGCTGTACTGGGGACCGATAAACTCATCTTT.

This clone occurred a few times. The chain combines TRDV2 with TRDJ1; D ambiguous. Between the trimmed V and J ends, which lost 0 bases and 0 bases, there was a span of 7 bases. The CDR3 has 14 residues. The germline CDR1 and CDR2 sequences are GEAIGNYY and EKD. CDR3 in amino acids: CACDTISNTDKLIF. The CDR3 nucleotides read TGTGCCTGTGACACCATTTCAAACACCGATAAACTCATCTTT.

As concerns this clone: A far larger clone lies a single base away; this is likely a read error. The chain couples TRDV2 to TRDJ1, with 12 bases lining up with TRDD3. The V segment lost 0 bases and the J segment 2 bases; nucleotides outside the gene matches: 24. Germline V gene data show CDR1 as GEAIGNYY and CDR2 as EKD. The CDR3 length is 23 residues. CDR3 nucleotides: TGTGCCTGTGACACCGCGCCTCCTTCCTCGTCTCTTACTGGGGGATACAGTACCGATAAACTCATCTTT. Protein sequence: CACDTAPPSSSLTGGYSTDKLIF.

This clone was counted between two and nine times. This DNA translates differently at residue 4 from the TCRdb protein, which is that of a much larger clone; a read error is likely, and the protein shown is the DNA's own translation. The CDR3 protein is CACGTVGAYTDKLIF. Here the CDR3 DNA reads TGTGCCTGTGGCACCGTTGGGGCCTACACCGATAAACTCATCTTT. The chain links TRDV2 to TRDJ1, with D possibly TRDD3 on 5 matching bases. From germline, CDR1 is GEAIGNYY and CDR2 EKD. This CDR3 comprises 15 residues.

A few counts support this clone. This rearrangement joins TRDV2 to TRDJ1; the D gene is possibly TRDD3 (6 bases). Trimming stripped 2 bases from V and 1 base from J, with 19 bases between. Germline V gene lookup returns CDR1 GEAIGNYY and CDR2 EKD. The CDR3 runs to 17 residues. This CDR3 is CACDSLLPGVRTDKLIF. The CDR3 region has the DNA TGTGCCTGTGACAGTTTATTGCCTGGGGTACGCACCGATAAACTCATCTTT.

This clone was seen a handful of times. Being one base from a much bigger clone, this may be a read error. This specimen includes other DNA sequences encoding the same CDR3. The chain combines TRDV2 with TRDJ1; 11 bases agree with TRDD3. The V segment lost 0 bases and the J segment 3 bases; nucleotides outside the gene matches: 14. The CDR3 runs 19 residues. Germline CDR1 is GEAIGNYY and CDR2 is EKD. CDR3 nucleotide sequence: TGTGCCTGTGACACCATTCGAATGCTGGGGGATACTGCTGCCGATAAACTCATCTTT. It encodes CACDTIRMLGDTAADKLIF.

This clone occurred a few times. A far larger clone lies a single base away; this is likely a read error. Other nucleotide sequences in the sample specify the same CDR3. The chain links TRDV2 to TRDJ1; D gene unclear. The CDR3 consists of 15 residues. Trimming removed 0 bases at V and 8 bases at J, with 18 bases between. Germline CDR1 reads GEAIGNYY; CDR2 reads EKD. The CDR3 DNA reads TGTGCCTGTGACACCGTAGGGCTGCCCATAGGGAAACTCATCTTT. Protein product: CACDTVGLPIGKLIF.

As concerns this clone: A read error likely explains why the TCRdb protein, taken from a much larger clone, differs from this DNA's translation at residue 5; the protein shown is translated from the DNA. J is TRDJ1 and V is TRDV2; TRDD3 matches at 11 bases. CDR1 GEAIGNYY and CDR2 EKD come from the germline V gene. The J segment lost 0 bases and the V segment lost 3 bases, leaving 14 bases of the junction unmatched. The CDR3 spans 19 residues. CDR3 loop: CACDALGDTRQGYTDKLIF. The CDR3 DNA sequence: TGTGCCTGTGACGCTCTGGGGGATACACGTCAGGGGTACACCGATAAACTCATCTTT.

Worth noting for this clone: A far larger clone is only one base removed, so a read error is likely. Other DNA sequences in the same sample also yield this CDR3. The chain couples TRDV2 to TRDJ1, with D unclear. The CDR3 is 15 residues long. Per the germline V gene, CDR1 is GEAIGNYY and CDR2 is EKD. The V and J ends lost 0 bases and 3 bases respectively, with 13 bases between them. This CDR3 is CACDTVSTSPDKLIF. The DNA of the CDR3 is TGTGCCTGTGACACCGTGTCGACCTCGCCCGATAAACTCATCTTT.